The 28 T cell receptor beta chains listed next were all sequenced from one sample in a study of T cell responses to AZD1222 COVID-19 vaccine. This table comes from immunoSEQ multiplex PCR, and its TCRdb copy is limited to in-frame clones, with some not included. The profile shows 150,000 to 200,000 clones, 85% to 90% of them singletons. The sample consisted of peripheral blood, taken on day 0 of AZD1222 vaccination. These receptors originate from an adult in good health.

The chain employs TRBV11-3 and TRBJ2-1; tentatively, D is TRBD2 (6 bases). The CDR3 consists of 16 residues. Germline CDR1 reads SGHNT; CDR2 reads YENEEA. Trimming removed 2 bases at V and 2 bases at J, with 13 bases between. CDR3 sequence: CASSLFVAGPYNEQFF. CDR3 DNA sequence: TGTGCCAGCAGCTTATTTGTTGCGGGACCCTACAATGAGCAGTTCTTC.

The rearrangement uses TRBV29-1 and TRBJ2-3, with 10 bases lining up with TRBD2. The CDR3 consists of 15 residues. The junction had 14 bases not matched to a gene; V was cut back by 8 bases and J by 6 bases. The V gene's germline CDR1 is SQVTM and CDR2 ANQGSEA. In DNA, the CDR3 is TGCAGCCATTCCAGAATAGCGGGAGGATCCGATACGCAGTATTTT. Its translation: CSHSRIAGGSDTQYF.

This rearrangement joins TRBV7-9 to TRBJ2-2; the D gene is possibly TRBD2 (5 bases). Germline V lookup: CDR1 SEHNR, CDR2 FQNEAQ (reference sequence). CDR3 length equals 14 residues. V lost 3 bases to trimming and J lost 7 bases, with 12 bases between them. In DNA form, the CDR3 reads TGTGCCAGCAGCTTCTCGGGGTTTAGCGGGGAGCTGTTTTTT. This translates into CASSFSGFSGELFF.

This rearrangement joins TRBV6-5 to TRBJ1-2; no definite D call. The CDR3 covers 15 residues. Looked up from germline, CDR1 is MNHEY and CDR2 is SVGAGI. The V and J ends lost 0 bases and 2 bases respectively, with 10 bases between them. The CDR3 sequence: CASSYSLDRNYGYTF. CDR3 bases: TGTGCCAGCAGTTACTCGTTGGATCGAAACTATGGCTACACCTTC.

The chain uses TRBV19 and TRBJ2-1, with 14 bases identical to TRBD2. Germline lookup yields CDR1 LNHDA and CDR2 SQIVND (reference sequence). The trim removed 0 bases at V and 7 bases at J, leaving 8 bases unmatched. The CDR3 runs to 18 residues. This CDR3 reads CASSIETSGTSGRNEQFF. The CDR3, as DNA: TGTGCCAGTAGTATAGAGACTTCCGGGACTAGCGGGAGAAATGAGCAGTTCTTC.

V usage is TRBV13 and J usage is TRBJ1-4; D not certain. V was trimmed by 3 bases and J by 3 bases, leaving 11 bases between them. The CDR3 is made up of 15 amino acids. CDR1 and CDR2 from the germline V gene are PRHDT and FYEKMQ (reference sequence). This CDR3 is CASSFNVRANEKLFF. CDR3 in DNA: TGTGCCAGCAGCTTCAATGTGAGGGCTAATGAAAAACTGTTTTTT.

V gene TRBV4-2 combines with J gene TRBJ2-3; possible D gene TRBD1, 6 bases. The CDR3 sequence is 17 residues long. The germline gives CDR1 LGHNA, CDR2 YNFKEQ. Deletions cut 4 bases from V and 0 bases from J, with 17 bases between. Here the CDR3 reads CASSPGGQSLSTDTQYF. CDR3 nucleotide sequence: TGTGCCAGCAGCCCAGGAGGACAGAGTCTTAGCACAGATACGCAGTATTTT.

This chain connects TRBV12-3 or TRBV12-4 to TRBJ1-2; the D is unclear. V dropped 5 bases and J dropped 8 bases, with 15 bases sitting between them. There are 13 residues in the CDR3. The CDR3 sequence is CASSLRTTQGYTF. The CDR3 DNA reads TGTGCCAGCAGTCTGCGGACTACGCAAGGCTACACCTTC.

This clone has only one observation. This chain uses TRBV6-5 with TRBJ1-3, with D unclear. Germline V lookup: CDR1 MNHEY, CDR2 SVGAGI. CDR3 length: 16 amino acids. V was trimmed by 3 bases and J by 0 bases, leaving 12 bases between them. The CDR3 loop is CASSYDAANSGNTIYF. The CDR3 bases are TGTGCCAGCAGTTATGATGCGGCAAACTCTGGAAACACCATATATTTT.

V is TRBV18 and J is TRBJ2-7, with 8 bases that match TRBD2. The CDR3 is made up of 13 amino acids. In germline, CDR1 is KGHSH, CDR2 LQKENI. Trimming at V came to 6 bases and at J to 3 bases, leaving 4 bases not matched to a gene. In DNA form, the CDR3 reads TGTGCCAGCTCTGCGACTAGCGACTACGAGCAGTACTTC. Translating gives CASSATSDYEQYF.

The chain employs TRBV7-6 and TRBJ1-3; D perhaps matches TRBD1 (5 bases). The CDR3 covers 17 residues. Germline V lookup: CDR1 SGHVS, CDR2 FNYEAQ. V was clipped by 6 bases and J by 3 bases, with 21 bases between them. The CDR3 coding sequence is TGTGCCAGCAGGCCGTCTCCATTGGTGGGGGGTGGAAACACCATATATTTT. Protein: CASRPSPLVGGGNTIYF.

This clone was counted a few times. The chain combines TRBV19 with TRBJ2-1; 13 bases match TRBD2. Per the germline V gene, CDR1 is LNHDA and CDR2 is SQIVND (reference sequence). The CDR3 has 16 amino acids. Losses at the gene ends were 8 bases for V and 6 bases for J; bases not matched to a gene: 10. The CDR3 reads CASRPPGTSGTNEQFF. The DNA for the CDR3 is TGTGCCAGTCGACCCCCTGGGACTAGCGGGACCAATGAGCAGTTCTTC.

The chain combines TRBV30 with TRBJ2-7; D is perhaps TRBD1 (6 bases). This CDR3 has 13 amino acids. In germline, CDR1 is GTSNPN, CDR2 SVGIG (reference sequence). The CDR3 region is CARTGQTTYEQYF. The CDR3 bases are TGTGCACGGACTGGACAGACTACCTACGAGCAGTACTTC.

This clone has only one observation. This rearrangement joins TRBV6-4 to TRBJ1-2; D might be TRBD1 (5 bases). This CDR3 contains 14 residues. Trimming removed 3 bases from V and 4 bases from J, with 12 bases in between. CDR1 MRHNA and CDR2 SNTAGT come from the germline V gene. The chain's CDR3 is CASSELGGSYGYTF. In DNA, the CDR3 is TGTGCCAGCAGTGAATTGGGGGGGAGCTATGGCTACACCTTC.

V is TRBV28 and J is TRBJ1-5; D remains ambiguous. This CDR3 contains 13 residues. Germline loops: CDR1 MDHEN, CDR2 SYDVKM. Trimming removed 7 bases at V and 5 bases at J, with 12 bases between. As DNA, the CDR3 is TGTGCCAGCACCTTGAGAGGAGATCAGCCCCAGCATTTT. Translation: CASTLRGDQPQHF.

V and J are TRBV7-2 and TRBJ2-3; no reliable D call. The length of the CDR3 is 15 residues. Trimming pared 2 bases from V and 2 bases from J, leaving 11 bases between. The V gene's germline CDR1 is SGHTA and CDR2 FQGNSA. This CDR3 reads CASSLRSSTTDTQYF. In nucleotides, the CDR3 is TGTGCCAGCAGCTTACGGTCCAGCACCACAGATACGCAGTATTTT.

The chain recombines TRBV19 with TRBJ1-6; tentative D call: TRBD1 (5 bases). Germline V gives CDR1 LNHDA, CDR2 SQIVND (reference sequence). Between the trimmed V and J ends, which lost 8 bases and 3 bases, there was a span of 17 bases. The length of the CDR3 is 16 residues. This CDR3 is CASGGTGRNYNSPLHF. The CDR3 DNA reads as TGTGCCAGTGGAGGAACAGGACGTAACTATAATTCACCCCTCCACTTT.

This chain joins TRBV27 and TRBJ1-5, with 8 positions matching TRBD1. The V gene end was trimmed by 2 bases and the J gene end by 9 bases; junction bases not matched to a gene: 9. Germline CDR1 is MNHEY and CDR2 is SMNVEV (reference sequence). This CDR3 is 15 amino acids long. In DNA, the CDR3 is TGTGCCAGCAGTTTACTGTCAGGGGGCGTAGGGCCCCAGCATTTT. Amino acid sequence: CASSLLSGGVGPQHF.

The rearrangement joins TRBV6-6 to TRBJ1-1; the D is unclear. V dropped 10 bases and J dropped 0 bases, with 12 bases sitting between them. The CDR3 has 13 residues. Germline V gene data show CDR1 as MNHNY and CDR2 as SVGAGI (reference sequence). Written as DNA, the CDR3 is TGTGCCACCCCTCGGGCGATGAACACTGAAGCTTTCTTT. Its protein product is CATPRAMNTEAFF.

The CDR3 here is CASSPPGQGGNQPQHF. For the CDR3, the DNA is TGTGCCAGCTCACCACCAGGACAGGGAGGAAATCAGCCCCAGCATTTT. V gene TRBV18 combines with J gene TRBJ1-5; 8 bases agree with TRBD1. The germline V gene encodes CDR1 KGHSH and CDR2 LQKENI. The V and J ends lost 0 bases and 4 bases, in that order; junction bases with no gene match: 5. The CDR3 loop spans 16 amino acids. The complete variable domain, with remaining parts taken from reference TRBV18 and TRBJ1-5, reads NAGVMQNPRHLVRRRGQEARLRCSPMKGHSHVYWYRQLPEEGLKFMVYLQKENIIDESGMPKERFSAEFPKEGPSILRIQQVVRGDSAAYFCASSPPGQGGNQPQHFGDGTRLSIL.

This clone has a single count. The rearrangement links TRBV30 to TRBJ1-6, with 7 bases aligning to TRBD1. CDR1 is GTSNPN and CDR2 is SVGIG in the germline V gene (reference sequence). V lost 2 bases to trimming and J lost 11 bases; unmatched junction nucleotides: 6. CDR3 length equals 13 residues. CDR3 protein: CAWSLEGAAPLHF. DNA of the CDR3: TGTGCCTGGAGTTTAGAGGGGGCGGCACCCCTCCACTTT.

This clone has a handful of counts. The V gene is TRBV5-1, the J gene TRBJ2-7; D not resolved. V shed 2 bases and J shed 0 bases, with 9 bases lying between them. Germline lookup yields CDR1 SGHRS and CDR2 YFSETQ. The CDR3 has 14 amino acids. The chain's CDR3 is CASSFSYSSYEQYF. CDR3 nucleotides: TGCGCCAGCAGCTTCTCATACAGCTCCTACGAGCAGTACTTC.

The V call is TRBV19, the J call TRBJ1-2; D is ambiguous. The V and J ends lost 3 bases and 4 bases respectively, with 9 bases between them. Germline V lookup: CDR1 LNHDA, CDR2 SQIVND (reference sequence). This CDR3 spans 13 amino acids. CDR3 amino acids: CASSIDTTYGYTF. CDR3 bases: TGTGCCAGTAGTATTGACACAACCTATGGCTACACCTTC.

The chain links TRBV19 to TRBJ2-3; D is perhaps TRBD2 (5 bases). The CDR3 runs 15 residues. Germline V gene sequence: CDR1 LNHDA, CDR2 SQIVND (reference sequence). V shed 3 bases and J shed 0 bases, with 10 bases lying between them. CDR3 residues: CASSMGGGSTDTQYF. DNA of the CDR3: TGTGCCAGTAGTATGGGTGGCGGGAGCACAGATACGCAGTATTTT.

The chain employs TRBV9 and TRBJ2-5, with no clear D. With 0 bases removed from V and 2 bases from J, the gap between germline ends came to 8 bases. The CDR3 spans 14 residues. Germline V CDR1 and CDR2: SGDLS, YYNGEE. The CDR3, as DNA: TGTGCCAGCAGCGTAGATGTGCGGCAAGAGACCCAGTACTTC. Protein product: CASSVDVRQETQYF.

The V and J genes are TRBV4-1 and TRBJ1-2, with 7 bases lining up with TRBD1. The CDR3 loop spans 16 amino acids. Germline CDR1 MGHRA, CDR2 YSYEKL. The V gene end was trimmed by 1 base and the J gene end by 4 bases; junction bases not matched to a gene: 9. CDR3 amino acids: CASSQAPGQRTYGYTF. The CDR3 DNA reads TGCGCCAGCAGCCAAGCACCGGGACAGCGTACCTATGGCTACACCTTC.

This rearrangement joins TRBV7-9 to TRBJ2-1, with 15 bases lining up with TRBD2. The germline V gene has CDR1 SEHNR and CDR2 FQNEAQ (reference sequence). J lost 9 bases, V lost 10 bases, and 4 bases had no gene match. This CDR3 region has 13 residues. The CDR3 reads CAIGLAGGGEQFF. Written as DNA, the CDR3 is TGTGCCATTGGACTAGCGGGAGGGGGTGAGCAGTTCTTC.

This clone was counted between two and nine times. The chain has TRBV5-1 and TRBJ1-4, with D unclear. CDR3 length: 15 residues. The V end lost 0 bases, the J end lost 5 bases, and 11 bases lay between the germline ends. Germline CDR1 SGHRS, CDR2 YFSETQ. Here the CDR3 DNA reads TGCGCCAGCAGCTTGGTAACAGATGGAAATGAAAAACTGTTTTTT. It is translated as CASSLVTDGNEKLFF.